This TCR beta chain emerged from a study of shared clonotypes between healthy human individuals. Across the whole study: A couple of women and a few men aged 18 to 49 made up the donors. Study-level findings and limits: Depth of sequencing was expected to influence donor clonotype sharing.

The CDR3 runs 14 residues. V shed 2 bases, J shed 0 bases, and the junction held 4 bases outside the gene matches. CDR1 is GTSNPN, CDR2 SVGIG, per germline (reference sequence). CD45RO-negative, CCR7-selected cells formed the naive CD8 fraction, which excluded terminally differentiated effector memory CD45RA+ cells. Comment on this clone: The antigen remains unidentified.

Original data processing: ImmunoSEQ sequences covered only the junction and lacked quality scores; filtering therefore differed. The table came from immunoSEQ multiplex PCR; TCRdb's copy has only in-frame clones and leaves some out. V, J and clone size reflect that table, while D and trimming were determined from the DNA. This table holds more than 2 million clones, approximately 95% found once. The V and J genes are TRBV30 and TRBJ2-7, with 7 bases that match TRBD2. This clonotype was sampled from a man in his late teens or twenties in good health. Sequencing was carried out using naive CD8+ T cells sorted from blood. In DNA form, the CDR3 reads TGTGCCTGGAGTTCGGGAGGCCTCTCCTACGAGCAGTACTTC. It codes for CAWSSGGLSYEQYF.